This T cell receptor beta chain was obtained from a study of tumor-infiltrating lymphocytes in localized non-small cell lung cancer. Study summary: Tumor tissue and non-adjacent uninvolved lung came from each patient.

General study findings and limits: Tumor T-cell fraction from TCR sequencing was not associated with recurrence-free survival (p = 0.61). No T-cell fraction difference was seen between IM1 and IM2 tumors. Higher tumor T cell infiltration than in uninvolved lung was supported by TCRbeta sequencing.

This table comes from immunoSEQ multiplex PCR, and its TCRdb copy is limited to in-frame clones, with some not included. The table includes about 7,200 clones, about two thirds detected once. A remark on this clone: Its target is not known.

The V gene's germline CDR1 is LNHDA and CDR2 SQIVND (reference sequence). The V and J ends lost 4 bases and 4 bases, in that order; junction bases with no gene match: 7. CDR3 length: 15 amino acids. The sequence derives from a human donor with non-small cell lung cancer. Sequenced sample: lung tumor tissue. J is TRBJ2-1 and V is TRBV19; TRBD2 aligns across 7 bases. CDR3 protein: CASSTEAGRYNEQFF. In DNA, the CDR3 is TGTGCCAGTAGTACCGAAGCGGGGCGGTACAATGAGCAGTTCTTC.